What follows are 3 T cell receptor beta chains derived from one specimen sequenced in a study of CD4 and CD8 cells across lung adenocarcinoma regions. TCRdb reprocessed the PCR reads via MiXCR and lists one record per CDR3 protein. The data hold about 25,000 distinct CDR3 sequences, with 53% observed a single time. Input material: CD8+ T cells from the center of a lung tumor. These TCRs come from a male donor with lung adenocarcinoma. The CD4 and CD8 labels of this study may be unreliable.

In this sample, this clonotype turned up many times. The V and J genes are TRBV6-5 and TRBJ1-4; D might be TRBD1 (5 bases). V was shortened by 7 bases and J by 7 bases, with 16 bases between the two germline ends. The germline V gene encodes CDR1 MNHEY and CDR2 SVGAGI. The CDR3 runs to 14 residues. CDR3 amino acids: CASNRLGVAEKLFF. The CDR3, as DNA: TGTGCCAGCAATAGACTGGGGGTAGCTGAAAAACTGTTTTTT.

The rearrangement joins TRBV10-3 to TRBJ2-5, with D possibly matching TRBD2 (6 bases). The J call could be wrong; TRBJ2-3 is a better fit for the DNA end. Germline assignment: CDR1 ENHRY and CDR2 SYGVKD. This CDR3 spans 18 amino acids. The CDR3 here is CAIRSMAGRGRGTETQYF. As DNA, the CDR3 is TGTGCCATCAGGAGCATGGCGGGACGGGGCCGGGGCACAGAGACCCAGTATTTT.

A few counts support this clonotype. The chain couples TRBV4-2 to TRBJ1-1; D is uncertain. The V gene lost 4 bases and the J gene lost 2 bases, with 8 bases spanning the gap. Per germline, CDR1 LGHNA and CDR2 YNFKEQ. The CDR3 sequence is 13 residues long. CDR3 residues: CASSPGVNTEAFF. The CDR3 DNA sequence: TGTGCCAGCAGCCCCGGGGTAAACACTGAAGCTTTCTTT.